This T cell receptor beta chain originates from a study of blood T cell repertoires in COVID-19. Study context: Sources were T cells, B-cell-depleted T cells, or PBMCs; the material itself was cDNA or gDNA.

Libraries were prepared by immunoSEQ multiplex PCR; TCRdb keeps only in-frame clonotypes and omits some of them. The sample contains roughly 250,000 clones, approximately 86% of which appear only once. Everyone who took part was roughly 18 to 89 years old, and they came from about 25 US areas. Cohorts were determined from participant-reported clinical history. In Cohort 3, a recovered donor had either two negative PCRs, clearance, or symptom resolution. The CDR3 spans 14 residues. Unmatched junction bases numbered 0, after V lost 2 bases and J lost 2 bases. Germline V gene data show CDR1 as SGHVS and CDR2 as FNYEAQ.

The chain recombines TRBV7-6 with TRBJ2-7, with TRBD2 matching 10 bases. The sequence was obtained from a woman between 45 and 65 years old who had recovered from COVID-19. The specimen was PBMCs or T cells enriched from blood (not recorded which). The CDR3 loop reads CASSLTSGAYEQYF. The CDR3 nucleotides are TGTGCCAGCAGCTTAACTAGCGGGGCCTACGAGCAGTACTTC.